What follows are 15 T cell receptor beta chains derived from one specimen sequenced in a study of T cell responses to AZD1222 COVID-19 vaccine. Data came from immunoSEQ multiplex PCR; TCRdb stores just in-frame clones and leaves some out. In the table there are around 120,000 clones, about 92% of which are singletons. This sample comprised peripheral blood, obtained on day 0 of AZD1222 vaccination. All receptors derive from an adult in good health.

The chain couples TRBV4-3 to TRBJ1-3; D not resolved. This CDR3 has 18 amino acids. CDR1 is LGHNA and CDR2 is YSLEER in the germline V gene. V lost 0 bases and J lost 0, with 15 bases in between. The CDR3 here is CASSQDRSILLSGNTIYF. CDR3 nucleotide sequence: TGCGCCAGCAGCCAAGATCGGTCTATTCTGCTCTCTGGAAACACCATATATTTT.

The J gene is TRBJ1-1, the V gene TRBV19; D is unresolved. The germline V gene has CDR1 LNHDA and CDR2 SQIVND (reference sequence). Trimming pared 5 bases from V and 0 bases from J, leaving 10 bases between. The CDR3 sequence is 14 residues long. This CDR3 is CASSGGPLNTEAFF. The DNA for the CDR3 is TGTGCCAGTAGTGGCGGACCTCTGAACACTGAAGCTTTCTTT.

The CDR3 region has the DNA TGTGCCAGCAGTCAGAAGACAGGGGGCTCTGGAAACACCATATATTTT. Translating it yields CASSQKTGGSGNTIYF. The V and J genes are TRBV27 and TRBJ1-3, with 9 positions matching TRBD1. The CDR3 length is 16 residues. The V gene's germline CDR1 is MNHEY and CDR2 SMNVEV (reference sequence). After removal of 5 bases from V and 0 bases from J, the junction contained 5 bases not matched to a gene.

This clone has just one count. V is TRBV7-9 and J is TRBJ1-2, with TRBD1 identical over 8 bases. In germline, CDR1 is SEHNR, CDR2 FQNEAQ (reference sequence). V lost 3 bases and J lost 2; bases outside the gene matches: 5. CDR3 length: 15 residues. DNA for the CDR3: TGTGCCAGCAGCTTGACGGGACAGGAAAACTATGGCTACACCTTC. Translating gives CASSLTGQENYGYTF.

The chain combines TRBV3-1 (or the pseudogene TRBV3-2) with TRBJ1-1; D gene uncertain. This CDR3 has 12 residues. Germline V lookup: CDR1 LGHDT, CDR2 YNNKEL (reference sequence). The V gene lost 1 base and the J gene lost 8 bases, with 8 bases spanning the gap. The DNA of the CDR3 is TGTGCCAGCAGCCAAGGTGAGAGGGAAGCTTTCTTT. This gives the protein CASSQGEREAFF.

CDR3 protein: CASSFLEDNEKLFF. CDR3 sequence (DNA): TGTGCCAGCAGTTTCTTGGAAGATAATGAAAAACTGTTTTTT. The chain joins TRBV28 to TRBJ1-4; D gene uncertain. The ends were cut back, 3 bases at V and 4 bases at J, with 9 bases in the middle. CDR3 length: 14 amino acids. The germline V gene encodes CDR1 MDHEN and CDR2 SYDVKM.

The chain carries TRBV11-3 and TRBJ2-1; TRBD2 matches 11 bases. This CDR3 contains 18 residues. J was trimmed by 5 bases and V by 5 bases; bases with no gene match: 14. CDR1 and CDR2 (germline): SGHNT, YENEEA. This chain's CDR3 is CASSQTFGLAGTDNEQFF. CDR3 DNA sequence: TGTGCCAGCAGCCAAACCTTCGGACTAGCGGGCACGGACAATGAGCAGTTCTTC.

V usage is TRBV19 and J usage is TRBJ1-5; D might be TRBD1 (5 bases). V was clipped by 6 bases and J by 5 bases, with 14 bases between them. Germline lookup yields CDR1 LNHDA and CDR2 SQIVND (reference sequence). This CDR3 region has 14 residues. CDR3 region: CASSLSGGDQPQHF. Here the CDR3 DNA reads TGTGCCAGTAGCCTGAGCGGGGGAGATCAGCCCCAGCATTTT.

The rearrangement links TRBV5-5 to TRBJ1-1, with a weak D call TRBD1 (5 bases). V dropped 4 bases and J dropped 6 bases, with 10 bases sitting between them. Germline CDR1 is SGHKS and CDR2 is YYEKEE (reference sequence). The CDR3 contains 12 residues. The CDR3 bases are TGTGCCAGCAGCAGCACAGGACCTGAAGCTTTCTTT. Its translation is CASSSTGPEAFF. The entire variable domain, with the rest obtained from reference TRBV5-5 and TRBJ1-1, is as follows: DAGVTQSPTHLIKTRGQQVTLRCSPISGHKSVSWYQQVLGQGPQFIFQYYEKEERGRGNFPDRFSARQFPNYSSELNVNALLLGDSALYLCASSSTGPEAFFGQGTRLTVV.

The rearrangement joins TRBV28 to TRBJ1-2; possibly TRBD1 for D (6 bases). The germline V gene has CDR1 MDHEN and CDR2 SYDVKM. This CDR3 is built from 13 residues. The V gene lost 3 bases and the J gene lost 8 bases, with 13 bases spanning the gap. As DNA, the CDR3 is TGTGCCAGCAGTTTGGTACAGGGTGCCGGCTACACCTTC. This encodes CASSLVQGAGYTF.

The DNA for the CDR3 is TGTGCCAGCAGTTTCTCCCACAGGCCTGAAAAACTGTTTTTT. This sequence encodes CASSFSHRPEKLFF. J is TRBJ1-4 and V is TRBV28; TRBD1 might be the D (5 bases). Deletions cut 3 bases from V and 7 bases from J, with 12 bases between. The V gene's germline CDR1 is MDHEN and CDR2 SYDVKM. CDR3 length: 14 amino acids. The variable domain in full, with the rest retrieved from reference TRBV28 and TRBJ1-4, is DVKVTQSSRYLVKRTGEKVFLECVQDMDHENMFWYRQDPGLGLRLIYFSYDVKMKEKGDIPEGYSVSREKKERFSLILESASTNQTSMYLCASSFSHRPEKLFFGSGTQLSVL.

This chain joins TRBV5-1 and TRBJ2-7; 8 bases fit TRBD1. The V and J ends lost 4 bases and 3 bases, in that order; junction bases with no gene match: 6. CDR3 length: 14 residues. The germline V gene has CDR1 SGHRS and CDR2 YFSETQ. DNA of the CDR3: TGCGCCAGCAGCGCGGGGACAGGAGACTACGAGCAGTACTTC. It translates to CASSAGTGDYEQYF.

This chain connects TRBV29-1 to TRBJ2-7; D remains unclear. V lost 6 bases to trimming and J lost 0 bases, with 9 bases between them. Looked up from germline, CDR1 is SQVTM and CDR2 is ANQGSEA. This CDR3 spans 12 amino acids. CDR3 DNA sequence: TGCAGCGTGGCGCACAGCTCCTACGAGCAGTACTTC. Translation: CSVAHSSYEQYF.

The V gene is TRBV7-9, the J gene TRBJ1-4, with D tentatively TRBD1 (6 bases). Trimming stripped 4 bases from V and 1 base from J, with 7 bases between. Germline-derived CDR1 and CDR2 are SEHNR and FQNEAQ (reference sequence). This CDR3 is 14 amino acids long. In DNA, the CDR3 is TGTGCCAGCAGCTCCAGGGGAACTAATGAAAAACTGTTTTTT. This codes for CASSSRGTNEKLFF.

The V call is TRBV30, the J call TRBJ1-2; D is ambiguous. V shed 0 bases and J shed 4 bases, with 18 bases lying between them. The CDR3 has 16 amino acids. Germline lookup yields CDR1 GTSNPN and CDR2 SVGIG (reference sequence). The CDR3 sequence is CAWSVTWSPPGYGYTF. The CDR3 DNA sequence: TGTGCCTGGAGTGTAACTTGGTCACCTCCTGGCTATGGCTACACCTTC.